These T cell receptor beta chains were read from a single sample in a study of T-cell memory formation after mild COVID-19. In TCRdb, the 5' RACE reads were re-called with MiXCR into one record per CDR3 protein. In the table there are around 200,000 distinct CDR3 sequences, about a fifth of which are singletons. The sequencing sample was made of PBMCs or a T cell subset sorted from them (not recorded which). The source is an adult woman who had mild COVID-19 (a few samples of this study predate the infection). Cell type and time point are not known. Each CDR3 is given with its conserved first and last residue. The order of the fields is J gene, clone size, D gene, V gene, CDR3 DNA, CDR3 protein. A D gene is named only where the DNA matches it firmly. Clone size is not always given. Where it is, it says once, few, many or a class for expanded clones.

j_gene: TRBJ2-2
abundance: few
d_gene: TRBD2
v_gene: TRBV15
CDR3nt: TGTGCCACCAGCAGAGTTGGGGCAGGGACTAGCGGGAGAACCGGGGAGCTGTTTTTT
CDR3aa: CATSRVGAGTSGRTGELFF

j_gene: TRBJ2-1
abundance: .
d_gene: .
v_gene: TRBV7-3
CDR3nt: TGTGCCAGCAGCCTGGCGAGTAGCGGATGGTTTCGGGGCTACAATGAGCAGTTCTTC
CDR3aa: CASSLASSGWFRGYNEQFF

j_gene: TRBJ2-1
abundance: .
d_gene: TRBD2
v_gene: TRBV29-1
CDR3nt: TGCAGCGTTCTGACTAGCGACCACAATGAGCAGTTCTTC
CDR3aa: CSVLTSDHNEQFF

j_gene: TRBJ2-5
abundance: .
d_gene: .
v_gene: TRBV5-1
CDR3nt: TGCGCCAGCAGCTTGGACGGGGGCAGCCTAGAGACCCAGTACTTC
CDR3aa: CASSLDGGSLETQYF

j_gene: TRBJ2-1
abundance: few
d_gene: .
v_gene: TRBV7-7
CDR3nt: TGTGCCAGCAGCCCCGACGGTGGGCACAATGAGCAGTTCTTC
CDR3aa: CASSPDGGHNEQFF

j_gene: TRBJ2-7
abundance: few
d_gene: .
v_gene: TRBV4-1
CDR3nt: TGCGCCAGCAGCCAAGTCTCGGCATCCATACGGCAGTACTTC
CDR3aa: CASSQVSASIRQYF

j_gene: TRBJ2-7
abundance: few
d_gene: .
v_gene: TRBV14
CDR3nt: TGTGCCAGCAGCCAAGACGAAGGTAGCGGCGAGCAGTACTTC
CDR3aa: CASSQDEGSGEQYF

j_gene: TRBJ1-1
abundance: few
d_gene: .
v_gene: TRBV6-6
CDR3nt: TGTGCCAGCAGTGGGTTGGTCACTGAAGCTTTCTTT
CDR3aa: CASSGLVTEAFF

j_gene: TRBJ2-7
abundance: few
d_gene: TRBD1
v_gene: TRBV29-1
CDR3nt: TGCAGCGTATTGGACAGGGGTGTGTCCTACGAGCAGTACTTC
CDR3aa: CSVLDRGVSYEQYF

j_gene: TRBJ2-7
abundance: .
d_gene: .
v_gene: TRBV12-3/TRBV12-4
CDR3nt: TGTGCCAGCAGTCCGAGCGGTGAAAACGAGCAGTACTTC
CDR3aa: CASSPSGENEQYF

j_gene: TRBJ2-7
abundance: .
d_gene: .
v_gene: TRBV5-4
CDR3nt: TGTGCCAGCAGCTTGGAACAGGGTTTCTACGAGCAGTACTTC
CDR3aa: CASSLEQGFYEQYF

j_gene: TRBJ2-7
abundance: .
d_gene: .
v_gene: TRBV6-2/TRBV6-3
CDR3nt: TGTGCCAGCAGTTACTCGATTCAGCAGTACTTC
CDR3aa: CASSYSIQQYF

j_gene: TRBJ1-4
abundance: .
d_gene: .
v_gene: TRBV4-1
CDR3nt: TGCGCCAGCAGCCAAGATCCGGGGATCTACCGTGAAAAACTGTTTTTT
CDR3aa: CASSQDPGIYREKLFF

j_gene: TRBJ2-3
abundance: few
d_gene: .
v_gene: TRBV9
CDR3nt: TGTGCCAGCAGCGTGCACCGGGACGGGAGCACAGATACGCAGTATTTT
CDR3aa: CASSVHRDGSTDTQYF

j_gene: TRBJ1-5
abundance: few
d_gene: .
v_gene: TRBV5-5
CDR3nt: TGTGCCAGCAGCCCGAAGGGAGTTAATCAGCCCCAGCATTTT
CDR3aa: CASSPKGVNQPQHF

j_gene: TRBJ1-1
abundance: .
d_gene: .
v_gene: TRBV6-6
CDR3nt: TGTGCCAGCAGTTACACGACAGCTTCGAACACTGAAGCTTTCTTT
CDR3aa: CASSYTTASNTEAFF

j_gene: TRBJ2-3
abundance: few
d_gene: TRBD2
v_gene: TRBV12-3/TRBV12-4
CDR3nt: TGTGCCAGCAGTTCGACTAGCGGGAGGTTTGATAGCACAGATACGCAGTATTTT
CDR3aa: CASSSTSGRFDSTDTQYF

j_gene: TRBJ2-2
abundance: few
d_gene: TRBD1
v_gene: TRBV5-6
CDR3nt: TGTGCCAGCAGCTCATCCGGGACAGGGTATGCCGGGGAGCTGTTTTTT
CDR3aa: CASSSSGTGYAGELFF

j_gene: TRBJ2-1
abundance: .
d_gene: .
v_gene: TRBV20-1
CDR3nt: TGCAGTGCTAGGGGGCTAAGCTCCTACAATGAGCAGTTCTTC
CDR3aa: CSARGLSSYNEQFF

j_gene: TRBJ2-7
abundance: few
d_gene: .
v_gene: TRBV29-1
CDR3nt: TGCAGCGTTGAAGGGCATGACTACGAGCAGTACTTC
CDR3aa: CSVEGHDYEQYF

j_gene: TRBJ2-1
abundance: .
d_gene: .
v_gene: TRBV5-1
CDR3nt: TGCGCCAGCAGCTTGTATCCTAGCCCGGATGAGCAGTTCTTC
CDR3aa: CASSLYPSPDEQFF

j_gene: TRBJ1-5
abundance: many
d_gene: .
v_gene: TRBV7-3
CDR3nt: TGTGCCAGCAGCTTGGCCGTCCAGGGGAAACCCTCATATAGGCAGCCCCAGCATTTT
CDR3aa: CASSLAVQGKPSYRQPQHF

j_gene: TRBJ2-7
abundance: few
d_gene: TRBD2
v_gene: TRBV20-1
CDR3nt: TGCAGTGCTGGGGGACTAGCGGAAAAACTTACCTACGAGCAGTACTTC
CDR3aa: CSAGGLAEKLTYEQYF

j_gene: TRBJ2-1
abundance: .
d_gene: TRBD2
v_gene: TRBV6-2/TRBV6-3
CDR3nt: TGTGCCAGCGGCTTAGCGGGAGTAATCAATGAGCAGTTCTTC
CDR3aa: CASGLAGVINEQFF

j_gene: TRBJ1-2
abundance: .
d_gene: .
v_gene: TRBV7-9
CDR3nt: TGTGCCAGCAGCTTACGTGGGGGAAACGATGGCTACACCTTC
CDR3aa: CASSLRGGNDGYTF

j_gene: TRBJ2-1
abundance: .
d_gene: .
v_gene: TRBV5-1
CDR3nt: TGCGCCAGCAGCTTGTCGACAGGGAGGGTCTCCTACAATGAGCAGTTCTTC
CDR3aa: CASSLSTGRVSYNEQFF

j_gene: TRBJ2-5
abundance: .
d_gene: .
v_gene: TRBV6-5
CDR3nt: TGTGCCAGCAGTTGGGACTTCGAAGGAGAGACCCAGTACTTC
CDR3aa: CASSWDFEGETQYF

j_gene: TRBJ1-1
abundance: .
d_gene: .
v_gene: TRBV7-9
CDR3nt: TGTGCCAGCAGCTTAGGGGGGCCCGGGAAAATAGACACTGAAGCTTTCTTT
CDR3aa: CASSLGGPGKIDTEAFF

j_gene: TRBJ2-7
abundance: .
d_gene: TRBD1
v_gene: TRBV5-1
CDR3nt: TGCGCCAGCAGCTTGGGGGACAGTATCTACGAGCAGTACTTC
CDR3aa: CASSLGDSIYEQYF

j_gene: TRBJ2-3
abundance: many
d_gene: TRBD1
v_gene: TRBV5-1
CDR3nt: TGCGCCAGCAGCTTAACCGGGACAGGGGACACAGATACGCAGTATTTT
CDR3aa: CASSLTGTGDTDTQYF

j_gene: TRBJ2-7
abundance: .
d_gene: TRBD2
v_gene: TRBV20-1
CDR3nt: TGCAGTGCTGTCTCCATGGGTATCGGGACTAGCGGTCGAAGCTCCTACGAGCAGTACTTC
CDR3aa: CSAVSMGIGTSGRSSYEQYF

j_gene: TRBJ2-1
abundance: .
d_gene: TRBD2
v_gene: TRBV18
CDR3nt: TGTGCCAGCTCTACTAGCGGGATTCAGTTCTTC
CDR3aa: CASSTSGIQFF

j_gene: TRBJ2-3
abundance: few
d_gene: TRBD2
v_gene: TRBV29-1
CDR3nt: TGCAGCGTTGAGGGAGGGCCGCGGGGAGATACGCAGTATTTT
CDR3aa: CSVEGGPRGDTQYF

j_gene: TRBJ1-1
abundance: few
d_gene: .
v_gene: TRBV12-3/TRBV12-4
CDR3nt: TGTGCCAGCAGTTTCGCAGAATCGAACACTGAAGCTTTCTTT
CDR3aa: CASSFAESNTEAFF

j_gene: TRBJ2-5
abundance: .
d_gene: .
v_gene: TRBV11-2
CDR3nt: TGTGCCAGCTCACCTCGGGGTTGGGAGACCCAGTACTTC
CDR3aa: CASSPRGWETQYF

j_gene: TRBJ1-1
abundance: .
d_gene: .
v_gene: TRBV4-1
CDR3nt: TGCGCCAGCAGCCAAGAGGGGGGTTTCACTGAAGCTTTCTTT
CDR3aa: CASSQEGGFTEAFF

j_gene: TRBJ2-7
abundance: few
d_gene: TRBD1
v_gene: TRBV5-1
CDR3nt: TGCGCCAGCAGCGACCCTAAGACAGGGCGAAGTCACGAGCAGTACTTC
CDR3aa: CASSDPKTGRSHEQYF

j_gene: TRBJ2-7
abundance: few
d_gene: .
v_gene: TRBV29-1
CDR3nt: TGCAGCGTCGGAACAGAGTCGAGCTCCTACGAGCAGTACTTC
CDR3aa: CSVGTESSSYEQYF

j_gene: TRBJ2-1
abundance: .
d_gene: .
v_gene: TRBV7-9
CDR3nt: TGTGCCAGCAGACCACGTCTAGGGCTACTAGGGATAAGGGGTGAGCAGTTCTTC
CDR3aa: CASRPRLGLLGIRGEQFF

j_gene: TRBJ2-1
abundance: once
d_gene: TRBD1
v_gene: TRBV7-9
CDR3nt: TGTGCCAGCAGCTTAGAAGGCTGGGACAGGGACTACAATGAGCAGTTCTTC
CDR3aa: CASSLEGWDRDYNEQFF

j_gene: TRBJ2-5
abundance: many
d_gene: .
v_gene: TRBV6-6
CDR3nt: TGTGCCAGCAGTTACAGGGAGACCCAGTACTTC
CDR3aa: CASSYRETQYF

j_gene: TRBJ2-1
abundance: few
d_gene: TRBD2
v_gene: TRBV24-1
CDR3nt: TGTGCCACCAGGGTGGTCGGGGGGGAGTCCTACAATGAGCAGTTCTTC
CDR3aa: CATRVVGGESYNEQFF

j_gene: TRBJ2-7
abundance: few
d_gene: .
v_gene: TRBV4-1
CDR3nt: TGCGCCAGCAGCCAAGATTCGAAGGACACCGGGCACGAGCAGTACTTC
CDR3aa: CASSQDSKDTGHEQYF